This T cell receptor (beta chain) emerged from a study of control samples from healthy donors and cancer patients. TCRdb's copy holds only in-frame clones and misses some; the assay was immunoSEQ multiplex PCR. This table holds 160,000 or so clones, 93% found once. This clone has more than one count but fewer than ten. The sequenced sample consisted of blood. The receptor's source is a middle-aged man in good health.

Written as DNA, the CDR3 is TGTGCCAGCAGCTCCAGCGGGGGCTCTGGGGCCAACGTCCTGACTTTC. Its protein is CASSSSGGSGANVLTF. This sequence joins TRBV7-2 and TRBJ2-6, with TRBD2 identical over 8 bases. The CDR3 has 16 residues. After removal of 4 bases from V and 0 bases from J, the junction contained 2 bases not matched to a gene. Germline V gene sequence: CDR1 SGHTA, CDR2 FQGNSA.